This TCR beta chain was captured by sequencing in a study of post-analysis software for immune sequencing data. Overall study context: Included among the disease courses, which were recorded for the cohort, were relapsing-remitting, secondary progressive and progressive-relapsing multiple sclerosis.

cDNA libraries of TCR beta carried unique molecular identifiers. There were about 1 to 10 million T cells, and 450,000 to 550,000 cDNA molecules came from them. TCRdb analysed the PCR reads with MiXCR anew, one entry per CDR3 protein. The repertoire consists of fewer than 850,000 distinct CDR3 sequences, with more than 45% occurring once and the leading ten covering roughly 5.2%. The CDR3 runs to 13 residues. Germline CDR1 ENHRY, CDR2 SYGVKD. The V end was cut by 6 bases, the J end by 2 bases, with 10 bases between. Whole-study findings and limits: About five TRBV segments appeared more often in patients than in controls, and TRBV5-6, TRBV5-1 and TRBV20-1 were among these. For normalized Chao1 diversity, multiple sclerosis patients scored significantly lower than controls did. Samples sharing a preparation batch grouped tightly together when assessed by F measure.

This clonotype has only a few counts. The antigen is undetermined. This clonotype was obtained from a girl aged 10 to 17 with multiple sclerosis. Material: blood. The V and J genes are TRBV10-3 and TRBJ1-1; D is ambiguous. The CDR3 region is CAIRRALNTEAFF. CDR3 DNA sequence: TGTGCCATCAGACGTGCCCTTAACACTGAAGCTTTCTTT.